This entry describes one TCR beta chain. Its target is not known. This entry comes from a study of cytomegalovirus exposure and HLA in healthy donors. Study summary: An early data release held around 80 million unique TCRs from HLA-typed donors.

V shed 7 bases and J 3 bases; nucleotides not matched to a gene: 4. The CDR3 has 14 residues. In germline, CDR1 is MNHNS, CDR2 SASEGT. Though nominally healthy at sampling, donors likely had unrecorded immune exposures. PCR amplification relied on 60 Vbeta primers (plus 13 Jbeta primers). Measured with immunoSEQ multiplex PCR; TCRdb has only the in-frame clones, and not every one. The table records around 170,000 clones, roughly 82% of them present only once. Overall study findings and caveats: Upon later analysis, TCR association rates were observed to vary by HLA locus, being highest for DRB1 and lowest for HLA-C. Analyses of presence/absence relied on an assumption of roughly uniform sequencing depth across donors.

Material for sequencing was PBMCs. The sequence came from a man in his forties in good health and CMV-seronegative. The chain links TRBV6-1 to TRBJ2-5; 11 bases map to TRBD2. CDR3 sequence reads: CASTPGLAEETQYF. CDR3 DNA: TGTGCCAGCACCCCGGGACTAGCGGAAGAGACCCAGTACTTC.